The rows below give T cell receptor beta chains drawn from one sample of a study of brain T cells in children with intractable seizures. Using immunoSEQ multiplex PCR, the repertoire was profiled, and TCRdb retains in-frame clones only, with some absent. There are tens of thousands of clones in the sample; 90% to 95% occur only once, and under 8% lies in the top ten. Sequencing used peripheral blood, obtained at surgery. The source is a boy aged 5-17 years with focal cortical dysplasia and intractable seizures. CDR3s include the opening cysteine and the closing phenylalanine or tryptophan. D genes are given only for firm matches. A row's size may be missing; if present it is once, few, many or a size class.

CDR3 protein	CDR3 DNA	CDR3 length	J gene	clone size	V gene	D gene
CASRGGQAQYF	TGTGCCAGCAGGGGGGGACAGGCGCAGTACTTC	11	TRBJ2-7	.	TRBV28	TRBD1
CAWSTPGANEKLFF	TGTGCCTGGAGTACCCCGGGAGCGAATGAAAAACTGTTTTTT	14	TRBJ1-4	.	TRBV30	.
CSVKSGGDPGKLFF	TGCAGCGTTAAGTCCGGTGGGGACCCGGGAAAACTGTTTTTT	14	TRBJ1-4	once	TRBV29-1	.
CSASRDSSNYGYTF	TGCAGTGCCAGTAGGGACAGTTCTAACTATGGCTACACCTTC	14	TRBJ1-2	.	TRBV20-1	TRBD1
CASSSGTGITGELFF	TGCGCCAGCAGCTCCGGGACAGGGATTACCGGGGAGCTGTTTTTT	15	TRBJ2-2	.	TRBV5-1	TRBD1
CASSTRDLTTGNTIYF	TGTGCCAGTAGTACCAGGGATCTCACTACCGGAAACACCATATATTTT	16	TRBJ1-3	.	TRBV19	.
CASSLAGTEWAETQYF	TGTGCCAGCAGCTTGGCCGGGACAGAGTGGGCAGAGACCCAGTACTTC	16	TRBJ2-5	.	TRBV5-5	TRBD1
CASSQDGGAGTEAFF	TGCGCCAGCAGCCAAGATGGGGGGGCCGGGACTGAAGCTTTCTTT	15	TRBJ1-1	.	TRBV4-1	.
CASSLVTSGIAAKEQFF	TGTGCCAGCAGCTTAGTAACCTCTGGGATAGCGGCAAAAGAGCAGTTCTTC	17	TRBJ2-1	.	TRBV7-8	.
CASSLATAGTGDGYTF	TGTGCCAGCAGCTTAGCAACAGCCGGGACAGGGGATGGCTACACCTTC	16	TRBJ1-2	.	TRBV11-2	TRBD1
CASSRYREGRSEAFF	TGTGCCAGCAGCCGTTACAGGGAAGGGCGGTCTGAAGCTTTCTTT	15	TRBJ1-1	.	TRBV7-8	.
CASSIVRVSGANVLTF	TGTGCCAGTAGTATAGTCAGGGTCTCTGGGGCCAACGTCCTGACTTTC	16	TRBJ2-6	.	TRBV19	.
CASGLVVFRRGGTDTQYF	TGTGCTAGTGGTTTGGTAGTTTTTAGGCGGGGGGGGACAGATACGCAGTATTTT	18	TRBJ2-3	.	TRBV12-5	TRBD2
CASTGGFEAFF	TGTGCCAGCACAGGGGGTTTTGAAGCTTTCTTT	11	TRBJ1-1	.	TRBV6-5	TRBD1
CASSPTGSNSPLHF	TGTGCCAGCAGCCCGACAGGGAGTAATTCACCCCTCCACTTT	14	TRBJ1-6	.	TRBV3-1/TRBV3-2	TRBD1
CSVAGTGGYEQYF	TGCAGCGTCGCGGGGACAGGGGGTTACGAGCAGTACTTC	13	TRBJ2-7	.	TRBV29-1	TRBD1
CASSLMGYFTDTQYF	TGTGCCAGCAGTTTGATGGGTTACTTCACAGATACGCAGTATTTT	15	TRBJ2-3	.	TRBV27	.
CASSLGALRRGYTF	TGCGCCAGCAGCTTGGGGGCACTCCGTCGGGGCTACACCTTC	14	TRBJ1-2	.	TRBV5-1	.
CARSRRTSGGAGDTQYF	TGTGCCAGATCACGTCGGACTAGCGGGGGGGCCGGAGATACGCAGTATTTT	17	TRBJ2-3	.	TRBV2	TRBD2
CASSHPGGGIQYF	TGTGCCAGCAGCCACCCCGGGGGGGGCATTCAGTACTTC	13	TRBJ2-4	.	TRBV14	TRBD2
CASSRDRVNSPLHF	TGTGCCAGCTCCCGAGACAGGGTCAATTCACCCCTCCACTTT	14	TRBJ1-6	few	TRBV18	TRBD1
CAWSVGTSGRQPQHF	TGTGCCTGGAGTGTGGGGACCAGTGGACGACAGCCCCAGCATTTT	15	TRBJ1-5	.	TRBV30	.
CASSEWTGGGRHNEQFF	TGTGCCAGCAGTGAATGGACAGGGGGCGGTAGGCACAATGAGCAGTTCTTC	17	TRBJ2-1	.	TRBV6-1	TRBD1
CASSVAGGRGITDTQYF	TGTGCCAGCAGCGTAGCGGGGGGCAGGGGAATCACAGATACGCAGTATTTT	17	TRBJ2-3	.	TRBV9	.
CASSLVGERTRNSPLHF	TGTGCCAGCAGCTTGGTGGGGGAAAGGACTAGAAATTCACCCCTCCACTTT	17	TRBJ1-6	.	TRBV5-5	.
CASSFNARSNYGYTF	TGCGCCAGCAGCTTCAACGCCCGGTCCAACTATGGCTACACCTTC	15	TRBJ1-2	.	TRBV5-1	.
CASSLSGILQSQPQHF	TGTGCCAGCAGTTTATCTGGTATCTTACAAAGTCAGCCCCAGCATTTT	16	TRBJ1-5	.	TRBV27	.
CASSTRRGQGTHPFYEQYF	TGTGCCAGCAGTACTCGGAGGGGACAGGGTACCCACCCCTTCTACGAGCAGTACTTC	19	TRBJ2-7	.	TRBV27	TRBD1
CASSHTRAGAQETQYF	TGTGCCAGCAGCCATACCCGAGCGGGCGCACAAGAGACCCAGTACTTC	16	TRBJ2-5	.	TRBV7-9	.
CASQNRGTTEAFF	TGTGCCAGTCAGAATAGGGGGACTACTGAAGCTTTCTTT	13	TRBJ1-1	.	TRBV28	.
CARPHRAYNSPLHF	TGTGCCAGACCCCACCGGGCTTATAATTCACCCCTCCACTTT	14	TRBJ1-6	.	TRBV6-5	.
CASSVVGGNIGNEQFF	TGTGCCAGCAGCGTAGTAGGGGGTAATATCGGTAATGAGCAGTTCTTC	16	TRBJ2-1	.	TRBV9	.
CATSDSTSGQETQYF	TGTGCCACCAGTGATTCCACTAGCGGCCAAGAGACCCAGTACTTC	15	TRBJ2-5	.	TRBV24-1	TRBD2
CASRRYTNQPQHF	TGTGCCAGCAGGAGATACACAAATCAGCCCCAGCATTTT	13	TRBJ1-5	.	TRBV2	.
CASSPGGTSGRAIDTQYF	TGTGCCAGTAGTCCCGGCGGGACTAGCGGGAGGGCCATAGATACGCAGTATTTT	18	TRBJ2-3	.	TRBV19	TRBD2
CASSLGRYAPLHF	TGCGCCAGCAGCTTGGGGAGGTATGCACCCCTCCACTTT	13	TRBJ1-6	once	TRBV5-1	.
CASSLTPVDPNYGYTF	TGTGCCAGCAGTTTAACACCAGTCGATCCGAACTATGGCTACACCTTC	16	TRBJ1-2	.	TRBV27	.
CASSLVETQYF	TGTGCCAGCAGCTTAGTGGAGACCCAGTACTTC	11	TRBJ2-5	.	TRBV11-2	.
CASSHGPFGGELFF	TGTGCCAGCAGTCACGGACCTTTTGGCGGGGAGCTGTTTTTT	14	TRBJ2-2	.	TRBV27	.
CASSKGQGTNYGYTF	TGTGCCAGTAGTAAAGGACAGGGGACTAACTATGGCTACACCTTC	15	TRBJ1-2	.	TRBV19	TRBD1
CASSLRAGAYNEQFF	TGTGCCAGCAGCTTAAGGGCGGGAGCCTACAATGAGCAGTTCTTC	15	TRBJ2-1	once	TRBV7-9	TRBD2
CASSSGRNTEAFF	TGTGCCAGCAGCTCTGGGAGGAACACTGAAGCTTTCTTT	13	TRBJ1-1	.	TRBV7-3	.
CASSQDPPGGLAVSTDTQYF	TGTGCCAGCAGCCAAGATCCTCCTGGGGGTCTAGCGGTTAGCACAGATACGCAGTATTTT	20	TRBJ2-3	.	TRBV3-1/TRBV3-2	TRBD2
CASSKTGTGVYEQYF	TGTGCCAGCAGCAAAACCGGGACAGGAGTCTACGAGCAGTACTTC	15	TRBJ2-7	.	TRBV7-9	TRBD1
CASSPGAGDGYTF	TGTGCCAGTAGCCCGGGGGCAGGGGATGGCTACACCTTC	13	TRBJ1-2	.	TRBV19	.
CASSPIQGDSTDTQYF	TGTGCCAGCAGTCCCATACAGGGAGATAGCACAGATACGCAGTATTTT	16	TRBJ2-3	.	TRBV27	.
CASSPSTIYREHGNADTQYF	TGTGCCAGCTCACCATCAACAATTTACAGGGAACACGGCAACGCAGATACGCAGTATTTT	20	TRBJ2-3	.	TRBV18	.
CASSARDSTDTQYF	TGTGCCAGCAGTGCGCGAGACAGCACAGATACGCAGTATTTT	14	TRBJ2-3	.	TRBV27	.
CASTSTPGGQGHEQYF	TGCGCCAGCACCTCCACCCCCGGTGGACAGGGCCACGAGCAGTACTTC	16	TRBJ2-7	.	TRBV5-1	TRBD1
CASSQDTDYRSYNEQFF	TGCGCCAGCAGCCAAGACACCGACTACCGCTCCTACAATGAGCAGTTCTTC	17	TRBJ2-1	.	TRBV4-1	.
CASSPDSQPQHF	TGTGCCAGCAGCCCCGACAGTCAGCCCCAGCATTTT	12	TRBJ1-5	.	TRBV7-9	.
CASRMGVQPQHF	TGTGCCAGCAGGATGGGCGTTCAGCCCCAGCATTTT	12	TRBJ1-5	.	TRBV12-3/TRBV12-4	.
CASSQRDTAGESNEKLFF	TGCGCCAGCAGCCAAAGGGACACCGCGGGTGAATCTAATGAAAAACTGTTTTTT	18	TRBJ1-4	.	TRBV4-1	.